This passage covers 16 T cell receptor beta chains from one sample sequenced in a study of blood T cells in healthy people across ages. Next came a second PCR, run for about 6 to 12 cycles, which used a sample-barcoded 5' primer along with a J-beta primer mix. Using its own MiXCR run on the 5' RACE reads, TCRdb lists one record per CDR3 protein. The top ten clones hold 6.5% to 8% of a sample with 1.2 million to 1.5 million distinct CDR3 sequences, almost 60% of them seen once. What was sequenced was blood. The receptors were sampled from a man aged 18 to 30 in good health.

The chain couples TRBV28 to TRBJ2-1; 9 bases are shared with TRBD1. Germline lookup yields CDR1 MDHEN and CDR2 SYDVKM. The junction had 11 bases not matched to a gene; V was cut back by 6 bases and J by 8 bases. CDR3 size: 15 residues. The CDR3 bases are TGTGCCAGCAGAGATCTAGCGGACAGGGGAGATGAGCAGTTCTTC. It translates to CASRDLADRGDEQFF. The whole variable domain, remainder taken from reference TRBV28 and TRBJ2-1, is DVKVTQSSRYLVKRTGEKVFLECVQDMDHENMFWYRQDPGLGLRLIYFSYDVKMKEKGDIPEGYSVSREKKERFSLILESASTNQTSMYLCASRDLADRGDEQFFGPGTRLTVL.

V and J are TRBV27 and TRBJ2-2; possible D gene TRBD2, 6 bases. Germline lookup yields CDR1 MNHEY and CDR2 SMNVEV (reference sequence). V was cut by 7 bases and J by 1 base, with 13 bases left in between. This CDR3 has 15 residues. The CDR3 protein is CASMGGSMNTGELFF. The DNA of the CDR3 is TGTGCCAGCATGGGGGGTTCGATGAACACCGGGGAGCTGTTTTTT.

The table lists this clonotype with a few counts. V and J are TRBV20-1 and TRBJ2-1; 10 bases line up with TRBD2. The V segment lost 5 bases and the J segment 7 bases; nucleotides outside the gene matches: 11. From germline, CDR1 is DFQATT and CDR2 SNEGSKA (reference sequence). The CDR3 sequence is 15 residues long. CDR3 region: CSAGLPGLARNEQFF. DNA of the CDR3: TGCAGTGCTGGCTTACCGGGACTAGCGAGAAATGAGCAGTTCTTC.

The chain employs TRBV29-1 and TRBJ1-4; 8 nucleotides align to TRBD1. Trimming cost V 4 bases and J 7 bases; bases outside gene matches: 11. The germline gives CDR1 SQVTM, CDR2 ANQGSEA. This CDR3 has 15 residues. The CDR3 is CSVGERGQEGEKLFF. The DNA for the CDR3 is TGCAGCGTTGGGGAAAGGGGACAGGAGGGTGAAAAACTGTTTTTT.

This clonotype came up a few times. The CDR3 DNA reads as TGTGCCATCAGCTCTAGCGGGGGCGGGGCCCTCGATGAGCAGTTCTTC. Translation gives CAISSSGGGALDEQFF. The chain joins TRBV10-3 to TRBJ2-1; 10 positions agree with TRBD2. Germline V gives CDR1 ENHRY, CDR2 SYGVKD. The CDR3 is made up of 16 amino acids. The V and J ends lost 6 bases and 8 bases, in that order; junction bases with no gene match: 13.

A few counts support this clonotype. This chain connects TRBV6-5 to TRBJ2-7, with unresolved D. The CDR3 length is 13 residues. Per the germline V gene, CDR1 is MNHEY and CDR2 is SVGAGI. V lost 2 bases and J lost 2, with 7 bases in between. The CDR3 DNA sequence: TGTGCCAGCAGTTACGACGAAACCTACGAGCAGTACTTC. As protein: CASSYDETYEQYF.

The rearrangement joins TRBV7-2 to TRBJ2-5; D possibly corresponds to TRBD2 (6 bases). The J call may be incorrect, as the DNA end agrees better with TRBJ2-7. Germline V gene lookup returns CDR1 SGHTA and CDR2 FQGNSA. This CDR3 is built from 14 residues. DNA of the CDR3: TGTGCCAGCACCCATTCCTTCGGGGGTGACGAGCAGTACTTC. Translation gives CASTHSFGGDEQYF.

Only a few counts were recorded for this clonotype. The chain links TRBV10-3 to TRBJ1-2, with a weak D call TRBD1 (5 bases). CDR3 size: 17 residues. Germline V CDR1 and CDR2: ENHRY, SYGVKD. Between the trimmed V and J ends, which lost 0 bases and 0 bases, there was a span of 14 bases. CDR3 nucleotide sequence: TGTGCCATCAGTGAGTCGGCAGGGACGTCAACTAACTATGGCTACACCTTC. Encoded protein: CAISESAGTSTNYGYTF.

J is TRBJ2-7 and V is TRBV6-2 or TRBV6-3, with a possible D match to TRBD1 (5 bases). This CDR3 comprises 14 residues. Germline lookup yields CDR1 MNHEY and CDR2 SVGEGT. V gave up 4 bases and J gave up 3 bases, with 13 bases separating them. CDR3 amino acids: CASSSNRRVYEQYF. The CDR3 DNA reads TGTGCCAGCAGTTCCAACAGGCGTGTCTACGAGCAGTACTTC.

The chain employs TRBV6-1 and TRBJ1-1; TRBD1 agrees at 8 bases. CDR3 length: 17 residues. With 6 bases clipped from V and 5 bases from J, the junction kept 17 bases outside the gene matches. The V gene's germline CDR1 is MNHNS and CDR2 SASEGT. CDR3 DNA sequence: TGTGCCAGCAGATCGATCGGATCAGGGGGCGCGGGTACTGAAGCTTTCTTT. Translated: CASRSIGSGGAGTEAFF.

V is TRBV11-2 and J is TRBJ2-5; D call uncertain. The better agreement between TRBJ2-7 and the DNA end casts doubt on the J call. The CDR3 contains 18 residues. Germline CDR1 SGHAT, CDR2 FQNNGV. CDR3 protein: CASSLGLGSAIYSYEQYF. CDR3 DNA: TGTGCCAGCAGCTTAGGCCTTGGCAGTGCTATTTACTCCTACGAGCAGTACTTC.

The table lists this clonotype with a count of one. The chain links TRBV20-1 to TRBJ2-7; 8 bases agree with TRBD2. Germline values: CDR1 DFQATT, CDR2 SNEGSKA (reference sequence). The junction had 10 bases not matched to a gene; V was cut back by 2 bases and J by 4 bases. The CDR3 covers 15 residues. CDR3 sequence reads: CSARTRGRPSYEQYF. The CDR3 DNA sequence: TGCAGTGCTAGAACGCGCGGGAGGCCTTCTTACGAGCAGTACTTC.

The chain is built from TRBV9 and TRBJ1-6, with a possible D match to TRBD1 (6 bases). The V gene's germline CDR1 is SGDLS and CDR2 YYNGEE. The CDR3 length is 18 residues. Trimming cost V 0 bases and J 2 bases, with 15 bases left between them. The CDR3 loop is CASSVGGALLTYNSPLHF. In DNA form, the CDR3 reads TGTGCCAGCAGCGTAGGGGGGGCCCTCCTTACCTATAATTCACCCCTCCACTTT.

A few counts support this clonotype. The V call is TRBV4-2, the J call TRBJ2-5, with D possibly being TRBD1 (6 bases). Germline-derived CDR1 and CDR2 are LGHNA and YNFKEQ. The CDR3 sequence is 15 residues long. V was cut by 2 bases and J by 1 base, with 11 bases left in between. The CDR3 protein is CASSQPRDIQETQYF. CDR3 nucleotide sequence: TGTGCCAGCAGCCAACCTCGGGACATCCAAGAGACCCAGTACTTC.

This clonotype has more than one count but fewer than ten. This sequence joins TRBV4-1 and TRBJ2-5, with 7 nucleotides matching TRBD1. The closer fit of TRBJ2-7 to the DNA end suggests the J call may be wrong. This CDR3 is 14 amino acids long. Germline CDR1 is MGHRA and CDR2 is YSYEKL. CDR3 residues: CASSQRQGHYEQYF. The CDR3 coding sequence is TGCGCCAGCAGCCAGAGACAGGGCCACTACGAGCAGTACTTC.

The V call is TRBV4-1, the J call TRBJ2-2; 14 positions match TRBD2. CDR1 is MGHRA, CDR2 YSYEKL, per germline. Unmatched junction bases numbered 16, after V lost 3 bases and J lost 7 bases. The CDR3 sequence is 20 residues long. CDR3 in DNA: TGCGCCAGCAGCCAGATACAGGGGTTGAAGACTAGCGGGAGGGTCGGGGAGCTGTTTTTT. It codes for CASSQIQGLKTSGRVGELFF.